A selection of T cell receptor beta chains follows, all from one sample in a study of T cell responses to AZD1222 COVID-19 vaccine. Using immunoSEQ multiplex PCR, the repertoire was profiled, and TCRdb retains in-frame clones only, with some absent. The data hold fewer than 200,000 clones, with 70% to 90% observed a single time. Sequences were derived from peripheral blood, sampled 28 days after the second AZD1222 dose. Every receptor here comes from an adult who received the AZD1222 COVID-19 vaccine. Both conserved end residues are part of each CDR3. D genes are given only for firm matches.

CDR3 protein | J gene | V gene | D gene
CASSQGDGAGTF | TRBJ1-2 | TRBV3-1/TRBV3-2 | NA
CASRQLQGRLVNTEAFF | TRBJ1-1 | TRBV2 | NA
CASSPFGTRAYEQYF | TRBJ2-7 | TRBV27 | NA
CASSLDFEAFF | TRBJ1-1 | TRBV7-2 | NA
CASRGTGQRSSPLHF | TRBJ1-6 | TRBV6-5 | NA
CASSLGAGGRDTQYF | TRBJ2-3 | TRBV11-1 | TRBD2
CSGTRFPTGELFF | TRBJ2-2 | TRBV29-1 | NA
CASSTQINSPLHF | TRBJ1-6 | TRBV7-2 | NA
CASSGHYEQYF | TRBJ2-7 | TRBV7-2 | NA
CASSLELALFTDTQYF | TRBJ2-3 | TRBV7-9 | NA
CASSFRFATNEKLFF | TRBJ1-4 | TRBV27 | NA
CASSEPRGVSNQPQHF | TRBJ1-5 | TRBV10-2 | NA
CASSEAGGAEAFF | TRBJ1-1 | TRBV6-1 | NA
CASSLVESGANVLTF | TRBJ2-6 | TRBV5-1 | NA
CASTQDPDGGNTIYF | TRBJ1-3 | TRBV6-5 | NA
CASSRGRTTNEKLFF | TRBJ1-4 | TRBV7-2 | NA
CASSRVRGRAYEQYF | TRBJ2-7 | TRBV19 | NA
CASSWRTGNTIYF | TRBJ1-3 | TRBV12-3/TRBV12-4 | NA
CASSQERVRAFF | TRBJ1-1 | TRBV14 | NA
CASSLTGLITGELFF | TRBJ2-2 | TRBV5-1 | NA
CASRQRQTDTQYF | TRBJ2-3 | TRBV19 | NA
CASSQERQGRAFF | TRBJ1-1 | TRBV4-1 | NA
CASSLDNNAFF | TRBJ1-1 | TRBV5-1 | NA
CASSTRGAQGEETQYF | TRBJ2-5 | TRBV9 | NA
CASSQDYGLGTEAFF | TRBJ1-1 | TRBV4-1 | NA
CASSYEFGYGYTF | TRBJ1-2 | TRBV6-6 | NA
CASSYLGGATDTQYF | TRBJ2-3 | TRBV7-8 | NA
CASSQGGTVYGYTF | TRBJ1-2 | TRBV4-1 | NA
CASSLRGDVSYEQYF | TRBJ2-7 | TRBV5-1 | NA